This entry is about one T cell receptor (beta chain). Its antigen remains unknown. The sample belongs to a study of cytomegalovirus exposure and HLA in healthy donors. PCR used 60 Vbeta primers and 13 Jbeta primers. Measured with immunoSEQ multiplex PCR; TCRdb has only the in-frame clones, and not every one. This table holds fewer than 200,000 clones, roughly 75% found once. Whole-study results and caveats: Reported findings show TCR beta sequences accurately forecast HLA-A and HLA-B alleles in most subjects.

The CDR3 covers 17 residues. Looked up from germline, CDR1 is SNHLY and CDR2 is FYNNEI. V gave up 3 bases and J gave up 3 bases; unmatched junction bases: 10. The source is a female donor in good health and CMV-seronegative. The V and J genes are TRBV2 and TRBJ1-5; 8 positions match TRBD1. Sequencing input: PBMCs. CDR3 DNA sequence: TGTGCCAGCAGTGATCGGGACAGGTTTATATCCAATCAGCCCCAGCATTTT. Translation gives CASSDRDRFISNQPQHF.